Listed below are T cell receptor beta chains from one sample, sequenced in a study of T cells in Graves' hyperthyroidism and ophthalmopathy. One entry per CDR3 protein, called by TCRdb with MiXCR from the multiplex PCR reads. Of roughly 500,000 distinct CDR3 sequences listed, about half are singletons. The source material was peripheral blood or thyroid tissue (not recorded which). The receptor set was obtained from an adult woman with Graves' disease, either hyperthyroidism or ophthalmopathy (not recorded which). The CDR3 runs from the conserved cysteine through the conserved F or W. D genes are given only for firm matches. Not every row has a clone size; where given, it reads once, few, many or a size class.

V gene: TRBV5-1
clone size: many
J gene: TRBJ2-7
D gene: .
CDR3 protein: CASSLSGSREQYF
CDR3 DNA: TGCGCCAGCAGCTTGTCCGGGAGCCGCGAGCAGTACTTC

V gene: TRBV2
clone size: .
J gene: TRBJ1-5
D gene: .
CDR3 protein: CASSRDRAGNQPQHF
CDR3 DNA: TGTGCCAGCAGCCGGGACCGGGCTGGCAATCAGCCCCAGCATTTT

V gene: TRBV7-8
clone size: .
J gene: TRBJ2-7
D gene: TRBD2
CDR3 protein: CASSLSLGLEVYEQYF
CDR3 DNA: TGTGCCAGCAGCTTATCCCTTGGACTAGAAGTTTACGAGCAGTACTTC

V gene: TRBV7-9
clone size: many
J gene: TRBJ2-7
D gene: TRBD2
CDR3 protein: CASSGGKREGGRMFVNEQYF
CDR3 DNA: TGTGCCAGCAGTGGTGGCAAGCGGGAGGGCGGTAGGATGTTCGTCAACGAGCAGTACTTC

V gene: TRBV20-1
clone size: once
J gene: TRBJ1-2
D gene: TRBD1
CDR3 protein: CSARGQGASHTF
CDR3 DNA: TGCAGTGCTCGGGGACAGGGGGCTAGCCACACCTTC

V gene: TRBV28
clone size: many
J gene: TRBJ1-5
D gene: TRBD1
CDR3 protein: CASSERQGFNQPQHF
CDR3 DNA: TGTGCCAGCAGTGAGAGACAGGGATTCAATCAGCCCCAGCATTTT

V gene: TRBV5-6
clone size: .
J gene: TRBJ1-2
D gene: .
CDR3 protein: CASSLEQEYGYTF
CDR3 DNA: TGTGCCAGCAGCTTGGAACAGGAGTATGGCTACACCTTC

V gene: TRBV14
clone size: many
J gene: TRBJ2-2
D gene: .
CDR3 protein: CASSQFTGELFF
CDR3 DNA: TGTGCCAGCAGCCAATTCACCGGGGAGCTGTTTTTT

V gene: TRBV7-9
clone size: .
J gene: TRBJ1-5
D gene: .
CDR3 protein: CASSHLTDQRPQHF
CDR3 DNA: TGTGCCAGCAGCCACCTGACAGACCAGAGGCCCCAGCATTTT

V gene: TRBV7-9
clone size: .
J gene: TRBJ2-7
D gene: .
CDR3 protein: CASSLYTADGNYEQYF
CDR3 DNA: TGTGCCAGCAGTTTGTACACCGCCGACGGTAACTACGAGCAGTACTTC

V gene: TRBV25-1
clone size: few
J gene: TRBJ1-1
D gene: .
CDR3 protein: CASSGVGIQAEAFF
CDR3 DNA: TGTGCCAGCAGTGGGGTAGGGATCCAAGCTGAAGCTTTCTTT

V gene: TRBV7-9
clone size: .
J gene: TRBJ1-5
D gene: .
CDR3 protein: CASSCKEGYSNQPQHF
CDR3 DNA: TGTGCCAGCAGCTGTAAGGAAGGATATAGCAATCAGCCCCAGCATTTT

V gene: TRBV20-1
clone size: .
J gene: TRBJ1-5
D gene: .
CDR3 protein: CSARARVSGNQPQHF
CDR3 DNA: TGCAGTGCTAGAGCCAGGGTCTCGGGCAATCAGCCCCAGCATTTT

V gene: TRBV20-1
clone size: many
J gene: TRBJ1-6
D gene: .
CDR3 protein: CSAREWGRSPLHF
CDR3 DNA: TGCAGTGCTAGAGAGTGGGGAAGGTCACCCCTCCACTTT

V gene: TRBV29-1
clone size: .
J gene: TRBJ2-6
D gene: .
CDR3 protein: CSATDGAGANVLTF
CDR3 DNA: TGCAGCGCTACCGACGGGGCTGGGGCCAACGTCCTGACTTTC

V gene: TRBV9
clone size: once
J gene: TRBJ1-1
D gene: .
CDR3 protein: CASTVIGVASGAFF
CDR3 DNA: TGTGCCAGCACCGTCATTGGGGTTGCTTCGGGGGCTTTCTTT

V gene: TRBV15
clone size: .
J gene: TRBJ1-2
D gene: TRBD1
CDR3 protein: CATSRDPGQGALYGYTF
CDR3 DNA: TGTGCCACCAGCAGAGATCCGGGACAGGGGGCACTCTATGGCTACACCTTC

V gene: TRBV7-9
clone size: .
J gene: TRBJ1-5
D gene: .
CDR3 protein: CASSPSGGTQHF
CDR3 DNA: TGTGCCAGCAGCCCCTCGGGGGGTACCCAGCATTTT

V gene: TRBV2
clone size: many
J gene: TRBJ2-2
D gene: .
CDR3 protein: CASKETNTGELFF
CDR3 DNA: TGTGCCAGCAAGGAAACGAACACCGGGGAGCTGTTTTTT

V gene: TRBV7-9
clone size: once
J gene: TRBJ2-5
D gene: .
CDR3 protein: CASSQDLPFRETQYF
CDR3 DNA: TGTGCCAGCAGCCAGGACTTACCGTTCCGGGAGACCCAGTACTTC

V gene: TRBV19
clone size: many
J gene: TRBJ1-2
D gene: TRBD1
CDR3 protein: CASSPGTAVDGYTF
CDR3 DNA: TGTGCCAGTAGCCCCGGGACAGCCGTCGATGGCTACACCTTC

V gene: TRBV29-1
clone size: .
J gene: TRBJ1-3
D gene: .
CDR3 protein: CSPGPQPSGNTIYF
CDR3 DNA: TGCAGCCCCGGACCTCAACCCAGTGGAAACACCATATATTTT

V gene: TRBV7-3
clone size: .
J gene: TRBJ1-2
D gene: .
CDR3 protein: CASSLLAGDGYTF
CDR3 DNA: TGTGCCAGCAGCTTACTTGCGGGGGATGGCTACACCTTC

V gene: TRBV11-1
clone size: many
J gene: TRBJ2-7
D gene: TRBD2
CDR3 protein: CASSLAPAPLAGGLYEQYF
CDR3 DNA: TGTGCCAGCAGCTTAGCGCCTGCCCCACTAGCGGGAGGCCTCTACGAGCAGTACTTC

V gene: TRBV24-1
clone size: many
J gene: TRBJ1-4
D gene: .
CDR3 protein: CATSVRTDILFF
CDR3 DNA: TGTGCCACCAGCGTCCGGACGGATATCCTGTTTTTT

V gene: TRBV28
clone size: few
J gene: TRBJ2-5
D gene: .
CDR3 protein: CASSLDPGTGETQYF
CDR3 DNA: TGTGCCAGCAGTTTAGATCCAGGGACGGGAGAGACCCAGTACTTC

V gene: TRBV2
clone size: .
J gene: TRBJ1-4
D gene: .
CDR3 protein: CASIRALNEKLFF
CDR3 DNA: TGTGCCAGCATCCGGGCCCTTAATGAAAAACTGTTTTTT

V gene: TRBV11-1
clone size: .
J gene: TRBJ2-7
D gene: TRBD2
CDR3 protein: CASSPDSREVTFREQYF
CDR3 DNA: TGTGCCAGCAGTCCTGACAGTCGGGAGGTAACCTTTCGGGAGCAGTACTTC

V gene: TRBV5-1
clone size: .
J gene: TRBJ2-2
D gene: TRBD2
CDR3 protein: CASRSGTSVTGELFF
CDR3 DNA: TGCGCCAGCCGAAGTGGGACTAGCGTTACCGGGGAGCTGTTTTTT

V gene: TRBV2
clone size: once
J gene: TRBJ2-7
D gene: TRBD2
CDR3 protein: CASSVVRTRGRDEQYF
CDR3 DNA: TGTGCCAGCAGTGTAGTTAGGACTCGCGGGAGAGACGAGCAGTACTTC

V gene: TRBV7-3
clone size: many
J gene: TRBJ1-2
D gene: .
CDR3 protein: CASSLTREGGYTF
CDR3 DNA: TGTGCCAGCAGCTTAACCAGGGAGGGCGGCTACACCTTC

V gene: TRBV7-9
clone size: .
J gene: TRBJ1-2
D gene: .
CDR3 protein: CASSGQDSYGYTF
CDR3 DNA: TGTGCCAGCAGCGGACAAGACAGCTATGGCTACACCTTC

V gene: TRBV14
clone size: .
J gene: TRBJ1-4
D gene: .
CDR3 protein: CASRGGGEKLFF
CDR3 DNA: TGTGCCAGCAGGGGGGGGGGAGAAAAACTGTTTTTT

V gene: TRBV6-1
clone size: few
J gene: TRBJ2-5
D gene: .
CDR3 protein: CASSEQKGGGVETQYF
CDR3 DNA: TGTGCCAGCAGTGAACAAAAGGGGGGGGGCGTGGAGACCCAGTACTTC

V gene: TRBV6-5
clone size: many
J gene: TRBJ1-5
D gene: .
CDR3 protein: CASSDTNQPQHF
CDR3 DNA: TGTGCCAGCAGTGACACAAATCAGCCCCAGCATTTT

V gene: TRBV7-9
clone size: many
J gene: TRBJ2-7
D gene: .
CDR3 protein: CASSLMGLSRGIEQYF
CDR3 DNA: TGTGCCAGCAGTCTCATGGGGCTATCGAGGGGCATCGAGCAGTACTTC

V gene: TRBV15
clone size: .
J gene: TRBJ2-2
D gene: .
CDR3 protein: CATSVRTANTGELFF
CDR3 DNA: TGTGCCACCAGCGTCCGGACGGCGAACACCGGGGAGCTGTTTTTT

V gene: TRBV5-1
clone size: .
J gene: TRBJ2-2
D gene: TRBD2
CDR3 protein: CASGTSGGGRNTGELFF
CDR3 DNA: TGCGCCAGCGGGACTAGCGGGGGCGGGCGGAACACCGGGGAGCTGTTTTTT

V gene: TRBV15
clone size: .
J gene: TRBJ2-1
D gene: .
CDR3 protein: CATSGNSYNEQFF
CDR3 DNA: TGTGCCACCAGCGGTAACTCCTACAATGAGCAGTTCTTC

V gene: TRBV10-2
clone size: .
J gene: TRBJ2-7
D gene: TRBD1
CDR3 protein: CASSAGQGNVEQYF
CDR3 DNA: TGCGCCAGCAGTGCGGGACAGGGGAACGTAGAGCAGTACTTC

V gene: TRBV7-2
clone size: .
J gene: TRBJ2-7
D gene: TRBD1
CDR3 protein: CASSRTRGQGAYEQYF
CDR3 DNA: TGTGCCAGCAGCCGAACGAGAGGACAGGGGGCCTACGAGCAGTACTTC

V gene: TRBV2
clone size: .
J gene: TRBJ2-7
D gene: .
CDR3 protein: CASSEGSVTKQYF
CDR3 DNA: TGTGCCAGCAGTGAGGGCTCAGTTACGAAGCAGTACTTC

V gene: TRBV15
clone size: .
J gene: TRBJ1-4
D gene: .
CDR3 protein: CATSVRPQREKLFF
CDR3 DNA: TGTGCCACCAGCGTACGACCTCAACGTGAAAAACTGTTTTTT